A selection of T cell receptor beta chains follows, all from one sample in a study of regulatory T cells in long-lasting Graves disease. TCRdb called the multiplex PCR reads again in MiXCR, with one record for every CDR3 protein. Of approximately 380,000 distinct CDR3 sequences listed, around 21% were seen once; the top ten hold around 20%. The sequenced sample was peripheral blood mononuclear cells (PBMCs), obtained when the disease was refractory, from a patient treated with antithyroid drugs. The receptor set was obtained from a female donor with Graves disease. Each CDR3 is given without its conserved first and last residue. Fields, in order: V gene, clone size, D gene, J gene, CDR3 protein. The D gene is left open where the match is weak. Rows give clone size only sometimes, using once, few, many, or a class for an expanded clone.

v_call: TRBV28; clone_size: many; d_call: .; j_call: TRBJ1-2; cdr3_aa: ASFLSGEPRGYT
v_call: TRBV7-9; clone_size: few; d_call: .; j_call: TRBJ2-5; cdr3_aa: ASSLGDYPRQAQY
v_call: TRBV28; clone_size: many; d_call: TRBD1; j_call: TRBJ1-1; cdr3_aa: ASRLSDRVNTEAF
v_call: TRBV6-1; clone_size: many; d_call: .; j_call: TRBJ1-2; cdr3_aa: ASSEMGALGFGYT
v_call: TRBV5-6; clone_size: few; d_call: .; j_call: TRBJ2-7; cdr3_aa: ASSKPTGEQY
v_call: TRBV27; clone_size: few; d_call: TRBD1; j_call: TRBJ2-2; cdr3_aa: ASSLSGGLPGELF
v_call: TRBV20-1; clone_size: .; d_call: TRBD2; j_call: TRBJ2-3; cdr3_aa: SARLAGGNKGDTQY
v_call: TRBV10-3; clone_size: many; d_call: TRBD2; j_call: TRBJ2-5; cdr3_aa: AISDLLAGVSETQY
v_call: TRBV7-8; clone_size: few; d_call: .; j_call: TRBJ2-2; cdr3_aa: ASSLEGVASNTGELF
v_call: TRBV12-3/TRBV12-4; clone_size: many; d_call: .; j_call: TRBJ2-2; cdr3_aa: ASSDRPNTGELF
v_call: TRBV7-2; clone_size: .; d_call: .; j_call: TRBJ1-2; cdr3_aa: ASSPDPGQTYGYT
v_call: TRBV29-1; clone_size: .; d_call: TRBD1; j_call: TRBJ2-5; cdr3_aa: SVEGTARETQY
v_call: TRBV4-1; clone_size: .; d_call: .; j_call: TRBJ2-7; cdr3_aa: ASSQEQAGLYEQY
v_call: TRBV10-2; clone_size: few; d_call: TRBD2; j_call: TRBJ2-7; cdr3_aa: ASTDQRGALIPYEQY
v_call: TRBV12-3/TRBV12-4; clone_size: many; d_call: TRBD1; j_call: TRBJ2-2; cdr3_aa: ASSFRKGTGVSGELF
v_call: TRBV7-2; clone_size: many; d_call: TRBD1; j_call: TRBJ2-7; cdr3_aa: ASSLVGTGIYEQY
v_call: TRBV7-2; clone_size: many; d_call: .; j_call: TRBJ2-5; cdr3_aa: ASSIQLETQY
v_call: TRBV10-1; clone_size: many; d_call: .; j_call: TRBJ2-5; cdr3_aa: ASSETGIETQY
v_call: TRBV4-3; clone_size: .; d_call: TRBD2; j_call: TRBJ2-7; cdr3_aa: TSSQDLIAGGGYEQY
v_call: TRBV28; clone_size: many; d_call: .; j_call: TRBJ2-7; cdr3_aa: ASSLGRRGIESYEQY
v_call: TRBV6-1; clone_size: many; d_call: TRBD2; j_call: TRBJ2-2; cdr3_aa: ASSQKGTSGSNTGELF
v_call: TRBV9; clone_size: .; d_call: TRBD2; j_call: TRBJ2-7; cdr3_aa: ASSVDLAGVRNEQY
v_call: TRBV9; clone_size: .; d_call: .; j_call: TRBJ2-7; cdr3_aa: ASSVGAGDSYEQY
v_call: TRBV7-2; clone_size: few; d_call: .; j_call: TRBJ1-3; cdr3_aa: ASSLKQALSGNTIY
v_call: TRBV6-1; clone_size: many; d_call: TRBD1; j_call: TRBJ1-2; cdr3_aa: ASRTGADGYT
v_call: TRBV12-3/TRBV12-4; clone_size: few; d_call: .; j_call: TRBJ2-2; cdr3_aa: ASSLGLGDTGELF
v_call: TRBV7-2; clone_size: few; d_call: .; j_call: TRBJ1-5; cdr3_aa: ASSLLGAGQPQH
v_call: TRBV19; clone_size: few; d_call: TRBD2; j_call: TRBJ2-7; cdr3_aa: ASRATSGTFREQY
v_call: TRBV6-1; clone_size: few; d_call: TRBD1; j_call: TRBJ1-5; cdr3_aa: ASRDRGKFNQPQH
v_call: TRBV10-3; clone_size: few; d_call: .; j_call: TRBJ1-6; cdr3_aa: AISSDGLNSPLH
v_call: TRBV12-3/TRBV12-4; clone_size: many; d_call: TRBD1; j_call: TRBJ1-6; cdr3_aa: ASSGEQGSANSPLH
v_call: TRBV4-3; clone_size: few; d_call: .; j_call: TRBJ1-1; cdr3_aa: ASSQDPGANTEAF
v_call: TRBV11-2; clone_size: few; d_call: TRBD2; j_call: TRBJ2-3; cdr3_aa: ASSFSGIQGPDTQY
v_call: TRBV7-8; clone_size: .; d_call: TRBD1; j_call: TRBJ1-1; cdr3_aa: ASSVEDRRNTEAF
v_call: TRBV4-1; clone_size: few; d_call: .; j_call: TRBJ2-7; cdr3_aa: ASSQDFDSNSYEQY
v_call: TRBV6-1; clone_size: many; d_call: TRBD2; j_call: TRBJ2-4; cdr3_aa: ASSEAALGGSKNIQY
v_call: TRBV20-1; clone_size: .; d_call: TRBD1; j_call: TRBJ2-7; cdr3_aa: SARGTGGRYEQY
v_call: TRBV19; clone_size: .; d_call: .; j_call: TRBJ1-2; cdr3_aa: ASTQGLAGYGYT
v_call: TRBV18; clone_size: .; d_call: .; j_call: TRBJ1-1; cdr3_aa: ASSPGSGDVTEAF
v_call: TRBV12-3/TRBV12-4; clone_size: many; d_call: .; j_call: TRBJ1-2; cdr3_aa: ASSLRGTGYT
v_call: TRBV7-3; clone_size: many; d_call: TRBD2; j_call: TRBJ2-5; cdr3_aa: ASSLQAGVQETQY
v_call: TRBV11-2; clone_size: .; d_call: .; j_call: TRBJ2-3; cdr3_aa: ASSFSASTDTQY
v_call: TRBV24-1; clone_size: many; d_call: .; j_call: TRBJ2-4; cdr3_aa: ATRSRRARGVAKNIQY
v_call: TRBV3-1; clone_size: .; d_call: .; j_call: TRBJ2-7; cdr3_aa: ASSQEGTTYEQY
v_call: TRBV12-3/TRBV12-4; clone_size: many; d_call: TRBD1; j_call: TRBJ1-2; cdr3_aa: ASSSYNPGTLEGGNYGYT
v_call: TRBV12-3/TRBV12-4; clone_size: .; d_call: .; j_call: TRBJ2-7; cdr3_aa: ASSLGIEQY
v_call: TRBV7-2; clone_size: .; d_call: .; j_call: TRBJ2-6; cdr3_aa: ASSHQSSGANVLT
v_call: TRBV4-2; clone_size: few; d_call: .; j_call: TRBJ1-3; cdr3_aa: ASSQDWPSRGNTIY
v_call: TRBV28; clone_size: once; d_call: TRBD1; j_call: TRBJ1-1; cdr3_aa: ASSRTGRNTEAF
v_call: TRBV4-1; clone_size: .; d_call: TRBD2; j_call: TRBJ2-5; cdr3_aa: ASSPMGLAGETQY
v_call: TRBV7-2; clone_size: .; d_call: .; j_call: TRBJ2-7; cdr3_aa: ASSFVGQGGYEQY
v_call: TRBV28; clone_size: many; d_call: TRBD2; j_call: TRBJ2-2; cdr3_aa: ASSSPTTSGGRKRTGELF
v_call: TRBV29-1; clone_size: few; d_call: TRBD2; j_call: TRBJ2-2; cdr3_aa: SAMGGTGELF
v_call: TRBV6-9; clone_size: .; d_call: .; j_call: TRBJ2-5; cdr3_aa: ASSYYGATGETQY